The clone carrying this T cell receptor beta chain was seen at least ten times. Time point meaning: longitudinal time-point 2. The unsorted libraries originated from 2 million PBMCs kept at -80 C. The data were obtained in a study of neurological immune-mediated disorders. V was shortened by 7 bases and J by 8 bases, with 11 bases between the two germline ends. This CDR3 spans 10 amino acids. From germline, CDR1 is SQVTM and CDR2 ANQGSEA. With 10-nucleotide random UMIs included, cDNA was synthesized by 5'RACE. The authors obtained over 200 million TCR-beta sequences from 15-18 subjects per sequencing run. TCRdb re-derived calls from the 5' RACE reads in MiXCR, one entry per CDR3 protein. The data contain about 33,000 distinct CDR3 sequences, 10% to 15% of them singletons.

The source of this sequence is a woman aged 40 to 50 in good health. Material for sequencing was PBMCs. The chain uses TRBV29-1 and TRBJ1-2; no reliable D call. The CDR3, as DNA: TGCAGCGCCGGAGGCCGAGGCTACACCTTC. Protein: CSAGGRGYTF.